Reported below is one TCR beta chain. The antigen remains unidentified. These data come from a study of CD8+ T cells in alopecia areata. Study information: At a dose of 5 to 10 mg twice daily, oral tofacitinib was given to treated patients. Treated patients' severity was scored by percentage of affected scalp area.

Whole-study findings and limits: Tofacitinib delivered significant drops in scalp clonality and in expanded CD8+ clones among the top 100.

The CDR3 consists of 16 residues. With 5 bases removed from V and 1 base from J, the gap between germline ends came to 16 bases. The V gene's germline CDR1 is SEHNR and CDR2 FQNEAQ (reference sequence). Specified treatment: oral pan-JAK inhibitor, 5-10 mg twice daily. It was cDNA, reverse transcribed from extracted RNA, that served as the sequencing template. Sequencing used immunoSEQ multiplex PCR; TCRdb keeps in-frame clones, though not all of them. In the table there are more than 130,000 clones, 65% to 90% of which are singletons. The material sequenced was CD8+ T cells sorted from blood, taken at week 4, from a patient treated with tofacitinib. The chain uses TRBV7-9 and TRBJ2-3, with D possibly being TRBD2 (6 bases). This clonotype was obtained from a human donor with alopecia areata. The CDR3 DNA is TGTGCCAGCAGCGTGCCATCGGGACTCCGCACAGATACGCAGTATTTT. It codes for CASSVPSGLRTDTQYF.